A selection of T cell receptor beta chains follows, all from one sample in a study of blood T cell repertoires in COVID-19. Sequencing used immunoSEQ multiplex PCR; TCRdb keeps in-frame clones, though not all of them. The sample shows 150,000 to 200,000 clones, roughly 87% of them seen only once. Material: PBMCs or T cells enriched from blood (not recorded which). The receptors were sampled from a human donor with acute COVID-19. The donor label of this sample is uncertain. The CDR3 runs from the conserved cysteine through the conserved F or W. The D gene is left open where the match is weak. Rows may omit the clone size; those that give it use once, few, many or a size class.

TRBV7-6	TRBJ1-1	.	13	.	TGTGCCAGCAGTCTGGACAGGAACACTGAAGCTTTCTTT	CASSLDRNTEAFF
TRBV18	TRBJ2-2	.	13	.	TGTGCCAGCTCACGCGGGGATCCCGGGGAGCTGTTTTTT	CASSRGDPGELFF
TRBV7-8	TRBJ2-5	once	14	.	TGTGCCAGCAGCAAAGGAGGGGACGGCGAGACCCAGTACTTC	CASSKGGDGETQYF
TRBV5-1	TRBJ2-2	.	15	.	TGCGCCAGCAGCTTGGATAGAGGCTGGACCGGGGAGCTGTTTTTT	CASSLDRGWTGELFF
TRBV30	TRBJ2-3	.	14	TRBD2	TGTGCCTGGAGTAACGGGGGGGCCCCAGATACGCAGTATTTT	CAWSNGGAPDTQYF
TRBV4-3	TRBJ1-2	.	16	.	TGCGCCAGCAGCCAAGATGGGGGCACAGGGTACTATGGCTACACCTTC	CASSQDGGTGYYGYTF
TRBV6-5	TRBJ2-5	.	15	.	TGTGCCAGCGGGCCTAGACAGGTGGTTAGCGAGACCCAGTACTTC	CASGPRQVVSETQYF
TRBV12-3/TRBV12-4	TRBJ1-2	many	11	.	TGTGCCAGCAGTTCGGGCTATGGCTACACCTTC	CASSSGYGYTF
TRBV12-3/TRBV12-4	TRBJ2-7	.	13	.	TGTGCCAGCAGCCCTGGCAGGTTCTACGAGCAGTACTTC	CASSPGRFYEQYF
TRBV18	TRBJ1-5	.	13	.	TGTGCCAGCTCCGCGGGAGATAATCAGCCCCAGCATTTT	CASSAGDNQPQHF
TRBV19	TRBJ2-7	.	15	.	TGTGCCAGTAGTATCGGCGTCGGCAGGGCCTACGAGCAGTACTTC	CASSIGVGRAYEQYF
TRBV13	TRBJ2-7	.	12	TRBD1	TGTGCCAGCAGCCCAGGGGGCTACGAGCAGTACTTC	CASSPGGYEQYF
TRBV10-1	TRBJ2-1	.	16	TRBD2	TGCGCCAGCAGTGTAGCCGGGACTAGCGGGGGATACGAGCAGTTCTTC	CASSVAGTSGGYEQFF
TRBV5-6	TRBJ1-2	.	13	.	TGTGCCAGCAGCTTGGGAGGTCCGAGAGGCTACACCTTC	CASSLGGPRGYTF
TRBV3-1/TRBV3-2	TRBJ2-5	.	17	.	TGTGCCAGCAGCCAAGGGGTCCTTAGGAGCGGGCAAGAGACCCAGTACTTC	CASSQGVLRSGQETQYF
TRBV4-1	TRBJ1-1	.	15	.	TGCGCCAGCAGCAGCCGACCGACTGTGAACACTGAAGCTTTCTTT	CASSSRPTVNTEAFF
TRBV30	TRBJ2-7	.	13	.	TGTGCCTGGGACAGCTCAAGCTCCTACGAGCAGTACTTC	CAWDSSSSYEQYF
TRBV18	TRBJ2-4	.	15	.	TGTGCCAGCTCACGAACATCCAGTACGGGGGACATTCAGTACTTC	CASSRTSSTGDIQYF
TRBV9	TRBJ2-2	.	14	.	TGTGCCAGCAGCGTAGGGGGGCCTGGCGGGGAGCTGTTTTTT	CASSVGGPGGELFF
TRBV5-4	TRBJ2-3	many	13	.	TGTGCCAGCAGCTTGGCGGGGACAGATACGCAGTATTTT	CASSLAGTDTQYF
TRBV7-9	TRBJ1-1	.	14	.	TGTGCCAGCAGGACAACCCAGGGGTACACTGAAGCTTTCTTT	CASRTTQGYTEAFF
TRBV30	TRBJ1-5	.	14	.	TGTGCCTGGAGTGCGGTCAGGGTGGGTCAGCCCCAGCATTTT	CAWSAVRVGQPQHF
TRBV7-2	TRBJ1-1	.	13	.	TGTGCCAGCAGCCCCAGGCGGGGCACTGAAGCTTTCTTT	CASSPRRGTEAFF
TRBV19	TRBJ2-7	.	13	TRBD1	TGTGCCACTGGACAGGGTGAGGGTTACGAGCAGTACTTC	CATGQGEGYEQYF
TRBV7-2	TRBJ1-2	.	19	.	TGTGCCAGCAGCTTAGATCCCAGTAGGGCAGGGGAACCTAACTATGGCTACACCTTC	CASSLDPSRAGEPNYGYTF
TRBV4-2	TRBJ2-6	.	19	TRBD1	TGTGCCAGCAGCCAAGATCAGGGGACAGGGGGCTCTGGGGCCAACGTCCTGACTTTC	CASSQDQGTGGSGANVLTF
TRBV4-1	TRBJ1-5	.	13	.	TGCGCCAGCAGCCCCCTAGGGGCATGGCCCCAGCATTTT	CASSPLGAWPQHF
TRBV7-8	TRBJ2-2	.	18	TRBD2	TGTGCCAGCAGCCCCCGGGGGGGTGGTGATGGGAACACCGGGGAGCTGTTTTTT	CASSPRGGGDGNTGELFF
TRBV19	TRBJ2-7	.	14	.	TGTGCCAGTAGAATCCGTGACAGCTCCTACGAGCAGTACTTC	CASRIRDSSYEQYF
TRBV5-1	TRBJ2-2	.	14	.	TGCGCCAGCAGCTTTCAGGGGAACACCGGGGAGCTGTTTTTT	CASSFQGNTGELFF
TRBV7-9	TRBJ1-1	.	16	.	TGTGCCAGCAGCTTTAGTGCCCCTCCCCTGAACACTGAAGCTTTCTTT	CASSFSAPPLNTEAFF